Here is one TCR beta chain with its context. Antigen: not known. This specimen belongs to a study of blood T cells in healthy people across ages. Primed by a sample-barcoded 5' primer and a J-beta primer mix, a second PCR proceeded for 7 to 11 cycles. The authors tagged each cDNA molecule using a template-switch adaptor with 12 random nucleotides. One entry per CDR3 protein results from TCRdb running MiXCR on the 5' RACE reads. The table records about 1.5 million distinct CDR3 sequences, around 40% of them present only once. General study results and limits: Conclusively comparing naive with antigen-experienced cells was impossible with unsorted PBMCs. One million T cells yielded diversity estimates that were considered underestimates. Donor CMV status was unknown, possibly confounding expanded clonotype changes.

Germline CDR1 reads SGHAT; CDR2 reads FQNNGV. CDR3 length: 16 amino acids. V was pared by 2 bases and J by 0 bases, with 11 bases between. The chain combines TRBV11-2 with TRBJ2-1; possibly TRBD1 or TRBD2 for D (5 bases each). The TCR was taken from a woman under 30 in good health. The sequencing input was blood. CDR3 residues: CASSLRGTNSYNEQFF. As DNA, the CDR3 is TGTGCCAGCAGCTTACGAGGGACCAACTCCTACAATGAGCAGTTCTTC.